The entry below describes one TCR beta chain. What it binds is unknown. The data are from a study of CD8+ T cells in alopecia areata. Turning to the study itself: The tofacitinib course ran for 6 to 18 months and was followed by 6 months off drug. Findings of the study overall: Tofacitinib yielded significantly lower scalp clonality and fewer expanded CD8+ clones among the top 100.

Described treatment: oral pan-JAK inhibitor, 5-10 mg twice daily. T lymphocytes (CD4+ and CD8+) were sorted from PBMCs. Sequencing relied on a cDNA template that was reverse transcribed from extracted RNA. Assay used: immunoSEQ multiplex PCR; TCRdb lists only in-frame clones, some missing. The data show approximately 100,000 clones, roughly 56% seen once. The receptor was derived from a human donor with alopecia areata. Sequenced material: CD8+ T cells sorted from blood, taken at approximately week 56, from a patient treated with tofacitinib.

CDR3 sequence (DNA): TGTGCCGCCCGGTATTCTGGGGCCAACGTCCTGACTTTC. It specifies CAARYSGANVLTF. The chain carries TRBV15 and TRBJ2-6; no clear D. V was pared by 11 bases and J by 1 base, with 9 bases between. The germline V gene encodes CDR1 LNHNV and CDR2 YYDKDF (reference sequence). The CDR3 runs 13 residues.